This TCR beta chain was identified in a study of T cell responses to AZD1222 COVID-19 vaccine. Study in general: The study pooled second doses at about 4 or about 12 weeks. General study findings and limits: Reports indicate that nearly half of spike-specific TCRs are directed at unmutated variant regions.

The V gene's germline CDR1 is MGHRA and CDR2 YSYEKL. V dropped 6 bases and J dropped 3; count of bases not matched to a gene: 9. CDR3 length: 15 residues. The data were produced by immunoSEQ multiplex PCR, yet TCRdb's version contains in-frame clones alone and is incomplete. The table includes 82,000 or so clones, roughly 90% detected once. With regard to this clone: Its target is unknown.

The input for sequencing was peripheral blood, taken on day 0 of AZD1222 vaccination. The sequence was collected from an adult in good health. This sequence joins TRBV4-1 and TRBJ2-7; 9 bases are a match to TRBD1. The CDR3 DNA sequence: TGCGCCAGCAGTTTTGGACAGGGGCTTCTCTACGAGCAGTACTTC. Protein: CASSFGQGLLYEQYF.